This passage covers 11 T cell receptor beta chains from one sample sequenced in a study of cytomegalovirus exposure and HLA in healthy donors. This PCR relied on a set of 60 Vbeta primers and 13 Jbeta primers. This table comes from immunoSEQ multiplex PCR, and its TCRdb copy is limited to in-frame clones, with some not included. The top ten hold approximately 3.1% of the sample, which has around 190,000 clones, 74% seen once. Material for sequencing was PBMCs. These receptors were taken from a woman in her 30s in good health and CMV-seropositive.

The chain has TRBV27 and TRBJ1-1; D call uncertain. Germline assignment: CDR1 MNHEY and CDR2 SMNVEV (reference sequence). V dropped 5 bases and J dropped 1 base, with 14 bases sitting between them. CDR3 length: 15 residues. The CDR3 region is CASSPPMRENTEAFF. CDR3 DNA: TGTGCCAGCAGTCCCCCGATGAGGGAGAACACTGAAGCTTTCTTT.

CDR3 in amino acids: CAIKSQGSYEQYF. CDR3 sequence (DNA): TGTGCCATCAAATCACAGGGCTCCTACGAGCAGTACTTC. The chain recombines TRBV10-3 with TRBJ2-7; weak D call: TRBD1 (6 bases). CDR3 size: 13 residues. Germline V gene sequence: CDR1 ENHRY, CDR2 SYGVKD. V shed 7 bases and J shed 0 bases, with 10 bases lying between them.

V is TRBV28 and J is TRBJ1-4; perhaps TRBD1 as D (5 bases). The length of the CDR3 is 14 residues. The V and J ends lost 5 bases and 6 bases respectively, with 13 bases between them. Germline V CDR1 and CDR2: MDHEN, SYDVKM. The CDR3 DNA sequence: TGTGCCAGCAGTCCCGGGGGGGGGTATGAAAAACTGTTTTTT. Encoded protein: CASSPGGGYEKLFF.

The chain links TRBV11-2 to TRBJ2-1; D perhaps matches TRBD2 (6 bases). The CDR3 extends over 14 amino acids. V was pared by 3 bases and J by 9 bases, with 15 bases between. Per germline, CDR1 SGHAT and CDR2 FQNNGV. In DNA, the CDR3 is TGTGCCAGCAGCTTTGCCGACTGGGGACTTGAGCAGTTCTTC. Translating it yields CASSFADWGLEQFF. Filled out from reference TRBV11-2 and TRBJ2-1, the complete variable domain reads EAGVAQSPRYKIIEKRQSVAFWCNPISGHATLYWYQQILGQGPKLLIQFQNNGVVDDSQLPKDRFSAERLKGVDSTLKIQPAKLEDSAVYLCASSFADWGLEQFFGPGTRLTVL.

This chain uses TRBV6-6 with TRBJ1-1, with a possible D match to TRBD1 (5 bases). The V and J ends lost 5 bases and 1 base respectively, with 8 bases between them. This CDR3 is built from 13 residues. Germline loops: CDR1 MNHNY, CDR2 SVGAGI (reference sequence). CDR3 region: CASSDSPNTEAFF. The CDR3 nucleotides read TGTGCCAGCAGTGACAGTCCGAACACTGAAGCTTTCTTT.

V is TRBV5-1 and J is TRBJ2-7; a weak D match, TRBD2 (5 bases). The CDR3 has 13 amino acids. CDR1 and CDR2 (germline): SGHRS, YFSETQ. V dropped 6 bases and J dropped 7 bases, with 17 bases sitting between them. This CDR3 is CASKRESPREQYF. CDR3 DNA sequence: TGCGCCAGCAAAAGGGAGTCTCCCCGGGAGCAGTACTTC.

This clone was found a few times. V usage is TRBV5-4 and J usage is TRBJ2-3; the match to TRBD1 covers 8 bases. Germline assignment: CDR1 SGHNT and CDR2 YYREEE (reference sequence). V shed 0 bases and J 6 bases; nucleotides not matched to a gene: 6. The CDR3 consists of 15 residues. For the CDR3, the DNA is TGTGCCAGCAGCTTGGGTGGACAGGGAGCCGATACGCAGTATTTT. This encodes CASSLGGQGADTQYF.

This clone came up a few times. The chain employs TRBV29-1 and TRBJ2-1; TRBD2 agrees at 9 bases. V dropped 6 bases and J dropped 2; count of bases not matched to a gene: 8. Germline V CDR1 and CDR2: SQVTM, ANQGSEA. This CDR3 has 15 amino acids. CDR3 bases: TGCAGCGTAAGTAGCGGGAGCCTGGCCTACAATGAGCAGTTCTTC. Translated: CSVSSGSLAYNEQFF.

Only one count was recorded for this clone. Germline is not matched at one junction end, which may reflect a read error. This chain links TRBV5-1 with TRBJ2-3; 8 nucleotides align to TRBD1. The CDR3 contains 15 residues. Germline V gene sequence: CDR1 SGHRS, CDR2 YFSETQ. The CDR3 nucleotides are TGCGCCAGCAGCCCCGGGGCAGGGGGCACGGATACGCAGTATTTT. It codes for CASSPGAGGTDTQYF.

The chain couples TRBV6-1 to TRBJ1-3, with D perhaps matching TRBD1 (5 bases). The ends were cut back, 4 bases at V and 0 bases at J, with 10 bases in the middle. Germline CDR1 is MNHNS and CDR2 is SASEGT. The CDR3 contains 15 residues. CDR3 sequence: CASSAQGPSGNTIYF. CDR3 DNA: TGTGCCAGCAGTGCGCAGGGCCCCTCTGGAAACACCATATATTTT.

This clone was seen only once. The chain uses TRBV28 and TRBJ1-3; D possibly corresponds to TRBD1 (5 bases). This CDR3 contains 15 residues. Trimming took off 4 bases at V and 0 bases at J, with 10 bases between the two ends. CDR1 is MDHEN, CDR2 SYDVKM, per germline. This CDR3 reads CASSWGGSSGNTIYF. The CDR3 DNA sequence: TGTGCCAGCAGTTGGGGCGGGAGCTCTGGAAACACCATATATTTT.